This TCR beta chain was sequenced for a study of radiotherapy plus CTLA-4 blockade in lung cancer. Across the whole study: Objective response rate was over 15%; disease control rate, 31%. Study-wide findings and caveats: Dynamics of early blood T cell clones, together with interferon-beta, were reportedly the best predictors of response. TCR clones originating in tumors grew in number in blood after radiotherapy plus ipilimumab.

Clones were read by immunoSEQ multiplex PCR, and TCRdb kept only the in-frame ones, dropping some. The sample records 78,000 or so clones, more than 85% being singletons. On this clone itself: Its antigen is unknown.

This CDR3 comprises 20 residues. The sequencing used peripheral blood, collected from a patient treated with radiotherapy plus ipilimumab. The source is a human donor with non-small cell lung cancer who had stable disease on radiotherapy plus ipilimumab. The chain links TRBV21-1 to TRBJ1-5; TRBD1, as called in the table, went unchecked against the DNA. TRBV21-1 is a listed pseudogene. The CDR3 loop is CASSTTPRDRGGDSNQPQHF. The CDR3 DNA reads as TGTGCCAGCAGCACAACTCCCCGGGACAGGGGCGGGGATAGCAATCAGCCCCAGCATTTT.